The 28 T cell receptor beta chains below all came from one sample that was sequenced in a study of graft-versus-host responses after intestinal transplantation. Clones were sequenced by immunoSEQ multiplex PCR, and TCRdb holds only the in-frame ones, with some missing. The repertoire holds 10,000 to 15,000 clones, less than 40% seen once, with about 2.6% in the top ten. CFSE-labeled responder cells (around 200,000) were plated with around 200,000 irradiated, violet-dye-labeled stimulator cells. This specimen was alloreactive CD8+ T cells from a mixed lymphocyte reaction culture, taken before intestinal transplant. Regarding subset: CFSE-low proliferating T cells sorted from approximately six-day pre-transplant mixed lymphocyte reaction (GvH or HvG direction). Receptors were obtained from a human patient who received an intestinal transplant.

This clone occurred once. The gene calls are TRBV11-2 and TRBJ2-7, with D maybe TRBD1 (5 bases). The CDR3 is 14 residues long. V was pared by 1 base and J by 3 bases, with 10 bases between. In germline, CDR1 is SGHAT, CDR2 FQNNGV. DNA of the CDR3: TGTGCCAGCAGCTTAGGGGGCCACATCTACGAGCAGTACTTC. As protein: CASSLGGHIYEQYF.

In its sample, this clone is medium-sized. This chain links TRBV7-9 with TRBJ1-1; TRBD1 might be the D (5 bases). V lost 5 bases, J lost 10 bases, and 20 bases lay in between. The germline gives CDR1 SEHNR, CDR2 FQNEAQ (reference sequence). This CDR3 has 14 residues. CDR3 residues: CASSTATGLTGAFF. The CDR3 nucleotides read TGTGCCAGCAGCACAGCTACGGGACTCACAGGAGCTTTCTTT.

This chain's CDR3 is CASSLGQGAYEQYF. The CDR3 DNA follows: TGTGCCAGCAGCTTAGGACAGGGGGCCTACGAGCAGTACTTC. The chain uses TRBV13 and TRBJ2-7, with 8 bases aligning to TRBD1. Germline loops: CDR1 PRHDT, CDR2 FYEKMQ (reference sequence). The CDR3 consists of 14 residues. V shed 0 bases and J 2 bases; nucleotides not matched to a gene: 0.

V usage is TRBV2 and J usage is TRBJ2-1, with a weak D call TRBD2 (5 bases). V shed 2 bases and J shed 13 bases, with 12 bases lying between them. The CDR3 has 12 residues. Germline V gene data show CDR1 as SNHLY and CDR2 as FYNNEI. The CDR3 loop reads CASSELGDQQFF. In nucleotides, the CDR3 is TGTGCCAGCAGTGAACTGGGAGACCAACAGTTCTTC.

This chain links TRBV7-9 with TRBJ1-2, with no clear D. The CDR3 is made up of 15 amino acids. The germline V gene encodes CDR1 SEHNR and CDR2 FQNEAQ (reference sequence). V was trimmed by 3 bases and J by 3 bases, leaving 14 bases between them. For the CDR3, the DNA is TGTGCCAGCAGCTTTCTGAGTCCCGGGGACTATGGCTACACCTTC. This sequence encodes CASSFLSPGDYGYTF.

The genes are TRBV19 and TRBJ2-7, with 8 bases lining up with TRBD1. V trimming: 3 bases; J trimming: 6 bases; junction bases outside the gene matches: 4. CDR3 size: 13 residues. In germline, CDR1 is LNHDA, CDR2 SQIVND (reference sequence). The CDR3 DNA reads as TGTGCCAGTAGTATCTCAGGGGGCAGCGAGCAGTACTTC. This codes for CASSISGGSEQYF.

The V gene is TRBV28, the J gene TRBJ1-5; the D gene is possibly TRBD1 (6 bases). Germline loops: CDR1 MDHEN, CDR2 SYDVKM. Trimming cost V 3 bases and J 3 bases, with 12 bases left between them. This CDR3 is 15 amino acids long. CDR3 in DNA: TGTGCCAGCAGTTTCCAGGACAGTTACAATCAGCCCCAGCATTTT. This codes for CASSFQDSYNQPQHF.

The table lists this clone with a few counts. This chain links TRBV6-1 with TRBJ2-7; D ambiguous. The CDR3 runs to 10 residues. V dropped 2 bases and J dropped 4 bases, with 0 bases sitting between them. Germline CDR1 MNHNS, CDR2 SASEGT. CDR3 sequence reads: CASSEYEQYF. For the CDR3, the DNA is TGTGCCAGCAGTGAATACGAGCAGTACTTC.

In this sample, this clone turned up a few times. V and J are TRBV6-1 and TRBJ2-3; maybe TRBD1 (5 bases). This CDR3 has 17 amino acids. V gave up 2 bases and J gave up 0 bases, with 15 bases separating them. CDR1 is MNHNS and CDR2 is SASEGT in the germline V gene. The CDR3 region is CASSEWGIGRSTDTQYF. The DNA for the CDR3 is TGTGCCAGCAGTGAATGGGGCATAGGTCGGAGCACAGATACGCAGTATTTT.

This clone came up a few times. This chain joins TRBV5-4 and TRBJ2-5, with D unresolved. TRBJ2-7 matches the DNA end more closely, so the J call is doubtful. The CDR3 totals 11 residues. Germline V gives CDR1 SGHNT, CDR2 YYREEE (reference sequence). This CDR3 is CASSLGLEQYF. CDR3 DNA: TGTGCCAGCAGCTTGGGTCTCGAGCAGTACTTC.

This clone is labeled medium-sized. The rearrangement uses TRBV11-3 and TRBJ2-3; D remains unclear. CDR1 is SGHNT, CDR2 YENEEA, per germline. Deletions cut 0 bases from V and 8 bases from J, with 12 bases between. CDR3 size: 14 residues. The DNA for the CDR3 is TGTGCCAGCAGCTTAGATTTACGGAGAACTACGCAGTATTTT. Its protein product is CASSLDLRRTTQYF.

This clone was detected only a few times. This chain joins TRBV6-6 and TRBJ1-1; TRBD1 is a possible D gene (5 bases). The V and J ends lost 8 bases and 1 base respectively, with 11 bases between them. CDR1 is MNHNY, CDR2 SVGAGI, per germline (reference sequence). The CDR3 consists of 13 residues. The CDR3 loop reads CASGETANTEAFF. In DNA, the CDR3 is TGTGCCAGCGGGGAGACAGCGAACACTGAAGCTTTCTTT.

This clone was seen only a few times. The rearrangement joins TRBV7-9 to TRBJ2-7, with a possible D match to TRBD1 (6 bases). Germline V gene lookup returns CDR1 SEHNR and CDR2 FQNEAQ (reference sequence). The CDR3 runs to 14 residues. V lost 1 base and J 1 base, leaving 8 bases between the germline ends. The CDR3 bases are TGTGCCAGCAGCTTAGTACAGGGTTCCTACGAGCAGTACTTC. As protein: CASSLVQGSYEQYF.

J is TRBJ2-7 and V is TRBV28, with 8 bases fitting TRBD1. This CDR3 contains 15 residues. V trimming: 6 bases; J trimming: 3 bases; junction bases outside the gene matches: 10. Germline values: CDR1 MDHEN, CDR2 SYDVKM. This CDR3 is CASSHFRGRYYEQYF. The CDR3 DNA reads TGTGCCAGCAGCCACTTCAGGGGGCGTTACTACGAGCAGTACTTC.

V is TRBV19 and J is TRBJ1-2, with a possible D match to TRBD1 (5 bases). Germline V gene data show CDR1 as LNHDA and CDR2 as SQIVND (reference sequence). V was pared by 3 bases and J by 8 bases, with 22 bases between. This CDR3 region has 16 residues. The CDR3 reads CASSIAWAGPLWGYTF. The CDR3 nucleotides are TGTGCCAGTAGTATCGCGTGGGCAGGGCCGCTATGGGGCTACACCTTC.

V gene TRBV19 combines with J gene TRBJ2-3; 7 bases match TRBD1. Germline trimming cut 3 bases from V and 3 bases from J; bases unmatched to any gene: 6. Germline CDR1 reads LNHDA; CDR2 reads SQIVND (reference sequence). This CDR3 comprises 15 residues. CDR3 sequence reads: CASSITTGQTDTQYF. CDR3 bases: TGTGCCAGTAGTATTACGACAGGGCAGACAGATACGCAGTATTTT. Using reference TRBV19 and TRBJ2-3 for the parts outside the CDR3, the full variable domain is DGGITQSPKYLFRKEGQNVTLSCEQNLNHDAMYWYRQDPGQGLRLIYYSQIVNDFQKGDIAEGYSVSREKKESFPLTVTSAQKNPTAFYLCASSITTGQTDTQYFGPGTRLTVL.

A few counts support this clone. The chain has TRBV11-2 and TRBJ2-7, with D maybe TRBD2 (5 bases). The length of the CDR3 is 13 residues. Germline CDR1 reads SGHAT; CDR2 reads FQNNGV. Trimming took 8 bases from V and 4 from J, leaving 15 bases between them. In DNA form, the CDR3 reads TGTGCCAGCTCCCGGGCTAGCAGTTACGAGCAGTACTTC. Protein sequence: CASSRASSYEQYF.

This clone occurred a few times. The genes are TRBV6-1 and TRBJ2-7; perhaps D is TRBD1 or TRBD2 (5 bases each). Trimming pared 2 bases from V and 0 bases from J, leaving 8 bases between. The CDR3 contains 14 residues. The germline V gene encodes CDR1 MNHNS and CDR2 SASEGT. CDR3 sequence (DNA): TGTGCCAGCAGTGAATGGGACGACTCCTACGAGCAGTACTTC. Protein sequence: CASSEWDDSYEQYF.

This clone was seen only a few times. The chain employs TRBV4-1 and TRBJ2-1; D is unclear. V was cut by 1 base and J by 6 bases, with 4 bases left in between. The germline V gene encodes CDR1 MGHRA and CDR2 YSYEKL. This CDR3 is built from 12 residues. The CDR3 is CASSQASNEQFF. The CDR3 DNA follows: TGCGCCAGCAGCCAAGCCAGCAATGAGCAGTTCTTC.

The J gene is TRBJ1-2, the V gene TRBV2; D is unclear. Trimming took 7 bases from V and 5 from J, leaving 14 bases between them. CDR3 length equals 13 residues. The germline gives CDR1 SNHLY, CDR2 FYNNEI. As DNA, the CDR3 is TGTGCCAGCATGGTCTCGAGCCTTTATGGCTACACCTTC. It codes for CASMVSSLYGYTF.

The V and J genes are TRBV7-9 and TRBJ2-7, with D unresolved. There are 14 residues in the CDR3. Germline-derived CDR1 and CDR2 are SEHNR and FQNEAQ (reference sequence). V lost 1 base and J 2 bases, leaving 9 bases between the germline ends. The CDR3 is CASSLGAWAYEQYF. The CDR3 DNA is TGTGCCAGCAGCTTAGGGGCCTGGGCCTACGAGCAGTACTTC.

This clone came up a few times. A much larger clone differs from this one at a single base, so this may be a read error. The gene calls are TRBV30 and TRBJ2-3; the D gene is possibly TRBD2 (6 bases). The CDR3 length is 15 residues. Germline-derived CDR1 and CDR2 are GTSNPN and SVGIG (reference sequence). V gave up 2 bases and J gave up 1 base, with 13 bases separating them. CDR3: CAWSLVTRGTDTQYF. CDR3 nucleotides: TGTGCCTGGAGTTTGGTGACTAGGGGCACAGATACGCAGTATTTT.

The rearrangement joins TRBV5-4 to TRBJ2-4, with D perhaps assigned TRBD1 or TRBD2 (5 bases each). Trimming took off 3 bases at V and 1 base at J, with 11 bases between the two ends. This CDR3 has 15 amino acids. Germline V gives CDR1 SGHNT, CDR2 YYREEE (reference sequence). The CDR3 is CASSSLWGAKNIQYF. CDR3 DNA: TGTGCCAGCAGCTCCCTTTGGGGGGCCAAAAACATTCAGTACTTC.

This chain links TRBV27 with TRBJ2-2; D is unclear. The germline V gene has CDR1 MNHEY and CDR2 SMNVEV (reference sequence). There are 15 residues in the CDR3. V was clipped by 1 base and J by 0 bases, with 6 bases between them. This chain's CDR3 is CASSLWPANTGELFF. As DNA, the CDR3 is TGTGCCAGCAGTTTATGGCCCGCGAACACCGGGGAGCTGTTTTTT.

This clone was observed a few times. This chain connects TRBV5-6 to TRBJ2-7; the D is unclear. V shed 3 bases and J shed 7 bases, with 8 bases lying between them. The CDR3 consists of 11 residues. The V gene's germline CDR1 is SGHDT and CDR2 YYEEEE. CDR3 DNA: TGTGCCAGCAGCTCCCCCATGGAGCAGTACTTC. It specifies CASSSPMEQYF.

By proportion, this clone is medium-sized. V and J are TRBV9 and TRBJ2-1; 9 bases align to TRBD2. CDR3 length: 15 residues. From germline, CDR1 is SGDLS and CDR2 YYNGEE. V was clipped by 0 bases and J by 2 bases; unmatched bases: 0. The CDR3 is CASSVGLAAYNEQFF. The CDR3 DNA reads TGTGCCAGCAGCGTAGGACTAGCGGCCTACAATGAGCAGTTCTTC.

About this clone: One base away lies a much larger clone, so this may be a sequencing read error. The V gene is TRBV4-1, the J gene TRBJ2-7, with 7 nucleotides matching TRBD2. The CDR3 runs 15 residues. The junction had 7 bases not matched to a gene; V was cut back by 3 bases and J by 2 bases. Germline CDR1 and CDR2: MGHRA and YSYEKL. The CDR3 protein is CASSHLAVTTYEQYF. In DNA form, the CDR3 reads TGCGCCAGCAGCCACCTAGCGGTAACAACCTACGAGCAGTACTTC.

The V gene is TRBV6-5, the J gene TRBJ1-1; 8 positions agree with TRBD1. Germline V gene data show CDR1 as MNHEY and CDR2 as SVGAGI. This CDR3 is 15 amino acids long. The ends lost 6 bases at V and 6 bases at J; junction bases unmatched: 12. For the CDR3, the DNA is TGTGCCAGCAGCCGCTCTAGACAGGGGCCACCTGAAGCTTTCTTT. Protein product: CASSRSRQGPPEAFF.